This entry lists 2 T cell receptor beta chains sequenced from one sample in a study of blood T cells in healthy people across ages (dated by TCRdb to about 2015). Preparation of the library involved 5' RACE. The reads were generated on an Illumina HiSeq 2500. A second PCR of about 7 to 12 cycles was run with a J-beta primer mix and a sample-barcoded 5' primer. TCRdb passed the public sequencing reads through fastp at Q25 and MiXCR, retaining productive beta sequences. CDR3 protein duplicates are merged, each entry listing the most common genes and DNA. The sample table lists about 1,400,000 distinct CDR3 sequences, roughly 59% of them with a count of one. 5% to 7% of the sample rests with the top ten. The sequenced material came from blood. The receptors originated from a man aged 18-30 years in good health.

The chain links TRBV6-2 or TRBV6-3 to TRBJ2-1, with 10 bases identical to TRBD2. Unmatched junction bases numbered 8, after V lost 5 bases and J lost 4 bases. The CDR3 sequence is 16 residues long. CDR1 MNHEY and CDR2 SVGEGT come from the germline V gene. The CDR3 coding sequence is TGTGCCAGCAGTACCCCCGGGACTAGCGCTTACAATGAGCAGTTCTTC. Translation: CASSTPGTSAYNEQFF.

In the case of this clonotype: The DNA is omitted, as the CDR3 cannot be located on it reliably, and the CDR3 follows TCRdb's listing. The chain carries TRBV7-9 and TRBJ1-2; TRBD1 was called by the table and not checked on the DNA. The germline V gene encodes CDR1 SEHNR and CDR2 FQNEAQ (reference sequence). The CDR3 length is 15 residues, termini included. CDR3 sequence: CAVPLRRAAGDGYTF.